The next 18 T cell receptor beta chains were all read from a single sample in a study of CD8 T cells in Susac syndrome. With random hexamers, reverse transcription was performed on about 0.45 to 1 ug of RNA. Via MiXCR, TCRdb re-called the immunoSEQ multiplex PCR reads, giving one row per CDR3 protein. The table records 130,000 to 150,000 distinct CDR3 sequences, 90% to 97% of them present only once. Specimen: CD4+ T cells from PBMCs. Receptor source: a human donor with Susac syndrome.

The table lists this clonotype with a count of one. J is TRBJ2-5 and V is TRBV5-6; 9 bases align to TRBD2. V trimming: 0 bases; J trimming: 5 bases; junction bases outside the gene matches: 8. The germline gives CDR1 SGHDT, CDR2 YYEEEE. CDR3 size: 16 residues. As DNA, the CDR3 is TGTGCCAGCAGCTTGGACGCGGGGGGGCTGGGGGAGACCCAGTACTTC. Translated: CASSLDAGGLGETQYF.

This clonotype was recorded only once. CDR3 DNA: TGCGCCAGCAGCCGTAGCGGAGCTAGCACAGATACGCAGTATTTT. Translating gives CASSRSGASTDTQYF. This sequence joins TRBV4-1 and TRBJ2-3; TRBD2 is a possible D gene (6 bases). This CDR3 region has 15 residues. CDR1 is MGHRA and CDR2 is YSYEKL in the germline V gene. V lost 4 bases to trimming and J lost 0 bases, with 11 bases between them.

This clonotype was seen a single time. The CDR3 loop is CASSERLGQETQYF. The CDR3 DNA reads TGTGCCAGCAGCGAACGACTAGGACAAGAGACCCAGTACTTC. The chain uses TRBV3-1 and TRBJ2-5; a weak D match, TRBD2 (6 bases). CDR1 is LGHDT, CDR2 YNNKEL, per germline (reference sequence). Between the trimmed V and J ends, which lost 5 bases and 2 bases, there was a span of 12 bases. This CDR3 spans 14 amino acids.

The CDR3 is CATALANQETQYF. The CDR3, as DNA: TGTGCCACCGCACTAGCGAACCAAGAGACCCAGTACTTC. The chain uses TRBV15 and TRBJ2-5; 7 bases line up with TRBD2. V lost 8 bases, J lost 0 bases, and 3 bases stayed unmatched. The CDR3 consists of 13 residues. Germline CDR1 LNHNV, CDR2 YYDKDF (reference sequence).

The chain links TRBV2 to TRBJ2-3; D ambiguous. The CDR3 has 11 residues. V was clipped by 5 bases and J by 4 bases, with 4 bases between them. CDR1 is SNHLY, CDR2 FYNNEI, per germline. The chain's CDR3 is CASSSSDTQYF. Written as DNA, the CDR3 is TGTGCCAGCAGTTCCTCAGATACGCAGTATTTT.

The chain's CDR3 is CSVGTGAAIEQYF. For the CDR3, the DNA is TGCAGCGTTGGGACAGGGGCCGCGATCGAGCAGTACTTC. V usage is TRBV29-1 and J usage is TRBJ2-7, with 9 bases fitting TRBD1. The V segment lost 4 bases and the J segment 6 bases; nucleotides outside the gene matches: 7. Germline lookup yields CDR1 SQVTM and CDR2 ANQGSEA. The CDR3 length is 13 residues.

The chain uses TRBV11-1 and TRBJ2-1, with TRBD2 matching 12 bases. With V trimmed by 11 bases and J by 0 bases, 26 bases remained unmatched. The germline V gene encodes CDR1 SGHAT and CDR2 FQDESV (reference sequence). The CDR3 loop spans 22 amino acids. DNA for the CDR3: TGTGCCCGCGCAACGGGAGCTTTACCGGGACTAGCGGGTACCAGCTCCTACAATGAGCAGTTCTTC. This translates into CARATGALPGLAGTSSYNEQFF.

The chain has TRBV6-5 and TRBJ1-4; the D is unclear. V was trimmed by 7 bases and J by 7 bases, leaving 16 bases between them. The CDR3 has 14 amino acids. CDR1 is MNHEY, CDR2 SVGAGI, per germline. The CDR3 here is CASKPRGRIEKLFF. CDR3 DNA: TGTGCCAGCAAACCACGTGGCCGAATTGAAAAACTGTTTTTT.

The chain joins TRBV6-6 to TRBJ1-2; D is possibly TRBD1 (6 bases). Trimming took off 4 bases at V and 6 bases at J, with 12 bases between the two ends. This CDR3 is built from 13 residues. The germline gives CDR1 MNHNY, CDR2 SVGAGI (reference sequence). CDR3 in amino acids: CASSFPQGNGYTF. For the CDR3, the DNA is TGTGCCAGCAGTTTCCCCCAGGGGAATGGCTACACCTTC.

The chain employs TRBV7-2 and TRBJ2-5, with D perhaps TRBD1 (6 bases). V lost 3 bases and J lost 4, with 9 bases in between. This CDR3 is built from 13 residues. Per the germline V gene, CDR1 is SGHTA and CDR2 is FQGNSA. CDR3 DNA sequence: TGTGCCAGCAGCTTGGAAGGGGGAGAGACCCAGTACTTC. Translating gives CASSLEGGETQYF.

The V gene is TRBV18, the J gene TRBJ2-5; the match to TRBD1 covers 10 bases. Trimming cost V 0 bases and J 10 bases; bases outside gene matches: 8. Germline loops: CDR1 KGHSH, CDR2 LQKENI. The CDR3 sequence is 15 residues long. The CDR3 region is CASSPPGQGPGGQYF. DNA of the CDR3: TGTGCCAGCTCACCACCGGGACAGGGGCCTGGGGGCCAGTACTTC.

The CDR3 DNA reads as TGTGCCAGCAGTCAACAGGGGTATGGCTACACCTTC. Translation gives CASSQQGYGYTF. This chain joins TRBV28 and TRBJ1-2; 7 bases align to TRBD1. The J segment lost 5 bases and the V segment lost 5 bases, leaving 2 bases of the junction unmatched. The CDR3 runs 12 residues. Per the germline V gene, CDR1 is MDHEN and CDR2 is SYDVKM.

The chain carries TRBV18 and TRBJ2-4; TRBD1 is a possible D gene (5 bases). With 3 bases removed from V and 8 bases from J, the gap between germline ends came to 14 bases. Germline CDR1 reads KGHSH; CDR2 reads LQKENI. CDR3 size: 14 residues. The CDR3, as DNA: TGTGCCAGCTCACCTGTGTCAGGGTCACACATTCAGTACTTC. This encodes CASSPVSGSHIQYF.

The chain couples TRBV5-1 to TRBJ1-2; D may be TRBD1 (5 bases). The V gene lost 0 bases and the J gene lost 8 bases, with 14 bases spanning the gap. The CDR3 is made up of 14 amino acids. The germline V gene has CDR1 SGHRS and CDR2 YFSETQ. CDR3 residues: CASSLEARGRGYTF. CDR3 nucleotide sequence: TGCGCCAGCAGCTTGGAGGCAAGGGGCCGAGGCTACACCTTC. The full variable domain, rest sourced from reference TRBV5-1 and TRBJ1-2, is KAGVTQTPRYLIKTRGQQVTLSCSPISGHRSVSWYQQTPGQGLQFLFEYFSETQRNKGNFPGRFSGRQFSNSRSEMNVSTLELGDSALYLCASSLEARGRGYTFGSGTRLTVV.

The chain combines TRBV18 with TRBJ1-6; a possible D gene is TRBD1 (5 bases). CDR3 length equals 17 residues. CDR1 is KGHSH, CDR2 LQKENI, per germline. V lost 6 bases and J 0 bases, leaving 15 bases between the germline ends. For the CDR3, the DNA is TGTGCCAGCTCGCTAGCGGCGGGGGGCTCCTATAATTCACCCCTCCACTTT. This codes for CASSLAAGGSYNSPLHF. Drawing the rest from reference TRBV18 and TRBJ1-6, the complete variable domain is NAGVMQNPRHLVRRRGQEARLRCSPMKGHSHVYWYRQLPEEGLKFMVYLQKENIIDESGMPKERFSAEFPKEGPSILRIQQVVRGDSAAYFCASSLAAGGSYNSPLHFGNGTRLTVT.

V usage is TRBV18 and J usage is TRBJ2-7, with unresolved D. Germline V CDR1 and CDR2: KGHSH, LQKENI. The CDR3 sequence is 13 residues long. Trimming stripped 3 bases from V and 0 bases from J, with 6 bases between. Here the CDR3 DNA reads TGTGCCAGCTCACCCGGTCCCTCCTACGAGCAGTACTTC. Translating it yields CASSPGPSYEQYF.

The chain uses TRBV29-1 and TRBJ1-2; possible D gene TRBD1, 6 bases. CDR3 length: 14 amino acids. V gave up 6 bases and J gave up 4 bases, with 18 bases separating them. Germline values: CDR1 SQVTM, CDR2 ANQGSEA. The CDR3 here is CSVRTAGVFYGYTF. Written as DNA, the CDR3 is TGCAGCGTCCGAACGGCAGGGGTTTTCTATGGCTACACCTTC.

V usage is TRBV7-9 and J usage is TRBJ1-5, with D possibly TRBD1 on 6 matching bases. Trimming removed 7 bases at V and 1 base at J, with 14 bases between. Per the germline V gene, CDR1 is SEHNR and CDR2 is FQNEAQ (reference sequence). The CDR3 length is 15 residues. The CDR3: CASTISGGSNQPQHF. For the CDR3, the DNA is TGTGCCAGCACCATCTCGGGGGGCAGCAATCAGCCCCAGCATTTT.